This TCR beta chain was captured by sequencing in a study of radiotherapy plus CTLA-4 blockade in lung cancer (dated by TCRdb to about 2018). For the wider study: Objective responses were observed in 18% of enrolled patients, and disease control was achieved in about 32%. The paper's findings and limits, for the study overall: After treatment with radiotherapy and ipilimumab, TCR clones that originated in tumors expanded in peripheral blood. Increased serum interferon-beta after radiation, together with early dynamic changes in blood T cell clones, were reported to be the strongest predictors of response.

In regard to this clone: No antigen is known for it. Base qualities were left out, and no much larger clone turns up one base away.

Focal radiation therapy combined with CTLA-4 blockade (ipilimumab) was tested in patients with chemo-refractory metastatic non-small-cell lung cancer. From cysteine to phenylalanine, the CDR3 is 15 amino acids long. Only CDR3 DNA remains: 45 bases, in frame from the first base. The CDR1 and CDR2 encoded by the germline V gene are KGHSH and LQKENI. V ends up 0 bases short and J 13 bases short, with an unmatched junction base count of 12. The library was built by means of the immunoSEQ multiplex PCR assay. TCRdb stores this immuneACCESS table with in-frame sequences only. Part of the clones is absent; in the studies checked, under half of the shortfall reflects unresolved V genes, and no reason is known for the rest. The sample contains approximately 81,000 clones, around 81% of them found a single time. Jointly, the top ten make up 3.5% to 4.5% of the sample.

The chain is encoded by TRBV18 joined to TRBJ2-5; TRBD1 matches 9 bases in the middle. This sequence originates from a human donor with non-small cell lung cancer who had a partial response to radiotherapy plus ipilimumab. Some clones in this sample may be carry-over from other donors' samples. The sequencing here drew on peripheral blood, taken from a patient treated with radiotherapy plus ipilimumab. In nucleotides, the sequence is TGTGCCAGCTCACCACCGGGACAGGGTCGGACTAAGTCGTACTTC. This translates into CASSPPGQGRTKSYF.